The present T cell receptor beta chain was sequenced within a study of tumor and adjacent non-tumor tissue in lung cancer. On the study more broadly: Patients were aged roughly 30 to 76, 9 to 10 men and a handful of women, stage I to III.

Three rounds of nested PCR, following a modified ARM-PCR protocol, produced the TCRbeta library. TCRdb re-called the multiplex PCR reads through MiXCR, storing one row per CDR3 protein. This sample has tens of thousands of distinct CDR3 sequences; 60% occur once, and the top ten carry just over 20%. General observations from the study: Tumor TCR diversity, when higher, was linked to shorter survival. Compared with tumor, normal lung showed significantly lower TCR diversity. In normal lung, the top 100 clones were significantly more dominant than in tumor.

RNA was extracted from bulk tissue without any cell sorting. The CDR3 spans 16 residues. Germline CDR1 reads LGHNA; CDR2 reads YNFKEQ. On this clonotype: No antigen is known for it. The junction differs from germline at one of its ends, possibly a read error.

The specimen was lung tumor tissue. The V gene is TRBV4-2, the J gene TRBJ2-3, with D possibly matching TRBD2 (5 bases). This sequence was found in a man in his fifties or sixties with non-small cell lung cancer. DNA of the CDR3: TGTGCCAATAGCCTAGCCTCCGGCCTCGCTACAGATGCGCAGTATTTT. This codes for CANSLASGLATDAQYF.